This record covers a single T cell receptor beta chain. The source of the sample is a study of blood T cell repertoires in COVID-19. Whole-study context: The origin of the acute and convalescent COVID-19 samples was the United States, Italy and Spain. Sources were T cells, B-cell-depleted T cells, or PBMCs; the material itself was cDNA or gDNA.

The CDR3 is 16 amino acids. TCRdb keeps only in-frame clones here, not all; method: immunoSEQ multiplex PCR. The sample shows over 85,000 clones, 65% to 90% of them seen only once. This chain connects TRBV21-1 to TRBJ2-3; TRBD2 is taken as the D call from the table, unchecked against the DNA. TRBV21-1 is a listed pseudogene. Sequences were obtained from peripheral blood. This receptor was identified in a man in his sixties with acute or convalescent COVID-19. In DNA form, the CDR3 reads TGTGCCAGCAGCAAAGTAGCGGAGATAGCCACAGATACGCAGTATTTT. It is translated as CASSKVAEIATDTQYF.